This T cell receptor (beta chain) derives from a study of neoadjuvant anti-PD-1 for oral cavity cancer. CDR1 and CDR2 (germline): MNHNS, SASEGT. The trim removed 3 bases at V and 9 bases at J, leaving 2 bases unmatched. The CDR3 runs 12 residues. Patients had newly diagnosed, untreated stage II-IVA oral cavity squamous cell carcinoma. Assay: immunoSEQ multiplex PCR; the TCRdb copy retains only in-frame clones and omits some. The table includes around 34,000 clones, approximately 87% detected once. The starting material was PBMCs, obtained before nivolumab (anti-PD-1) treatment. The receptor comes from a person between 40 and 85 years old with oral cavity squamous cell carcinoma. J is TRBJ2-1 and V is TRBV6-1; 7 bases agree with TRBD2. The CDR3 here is CASSDWGGEQFF. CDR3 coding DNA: TGTGCCAGCAGTGATTGGGGGGGTGAGCAGTTCTTC.